This paragraph covers one T cell receptor beta chain sequence. This clonotype showed up just a few times. This clone's antigen is unknown. It has no much larger one-base neighbor in the sample; base qualities were not kept. From the cysteine up to the phenylalanine, the CDR3 has a length of 15 residues. The DNA shown is the 45-base CDR3, in frame from base 1. The germline V gene supplies CDR1 KGHSH and CDR2 LQKENI. Clipping removes 5 bases from V and 2 bases from J, with 6 as the unmatched junction base count. This entry is derived from a study of blood T cells in healthy people across ages (dated by TCRdb to about 2015). At the level of the whole study: Template switching captured roughly one uniquely barcoded TCR beta cDNA molecule per two T cells in model experiments. The study measured age-related changes in TCR beta repertoire diversity using deep sequencing normalized with unique cDNA molecular identifiers. Four age groups were formed from the donors: young (average approximately 16 years), middle-aged (approximately 39), aged (62) and long-lived (around 80). The study analyzed two additional independent replicas of 1 million unique cDNA reads from the same blood draw for two donors, one aged 18 to 30 and one aged 80 or older. Findings and caveats that apply to the study as a whole: Observed TCR beta diversity per million T cells fell roughly linearly with age, and a significant reduction was already apparent by age about 36. Compared with the aged group, the long-lived group had more naive CD4+ T cells, fewer expanded clones and increased TCR diversity, suggesting age selection. The percentage of naive T cells measured by flow cytometry correlated strongly with observed TCR beta diversity. Because profiling used bulk unsorted PBMCs, naive and antigen-experienced compartments could not be compared conclusively. Because the CMV infection status of the donors was unknown, age-related changes in expanded clonotypes may potentially have been confounded. Estimates of total diversity based on one million sequenced T cells were considered lower bounds and underestimates.

Library preparation used 5' RACE. Instrument used: Illumina HiSeq 2500. A second about 7 to 11 cycle PCR used a sample-barcoded 5' primer and a J-beta primer mix. A template-switch 5' adaptor carrying 12 random nucleotides introduced a unique molecular identifier onto each TCR beta cDNA molecule. Each sample yielded at least 3 million CDR3-containing paired-end reads. First-strand cDNA was synthesized from all RNA with the Mint cDNA synthesis kit, primed by a TRBC-specific oligonucleotide. All cDNA was treated with uracil-DNA glycosylase and then went through a first 18-cycle PCR with the universal primers M1SS and BC2_uni_R. As for the original processing: Each sample was normalized by randomly selecting 1 million high-quality reads, each carrying a distinct molecular identifier. Instead of being binned into consensus sequences, reads with shared molecular identifiers were discarded. MiTCR, run with a Q25 quality threshold and the strictest error-elimination algorithm, handled CDR3 identification, clonotype clustering and error correction. A nonparametric unseen species model using Euler transformation provided a lower-bound estimate of total TCR beta diversity. In-frame beta chains were kept once TCRdb had trimmed the public reads at Q25 with fastp and called clones with MiXCR. Each CDR3 protein appears once, grouped with its most common genes and DNA. The V and J calls come from TCRdb's annotation, not from the publication. The sample table lists about 510,000 distinct CDR3 sequences, around 27% of them with a count of one. Over 3.5% of the sample belongs to the ten largest clones.

The roughly 39 donors, aged 6 to 90 years, were systemically healthy Caucasian individuals from Russia. Around 9.8 milliliters of peripheral blood were collected from each donor into EDTA-treated Vacutainer tubes. Ficoll-Paque density-gradient centrifugation was used to isolate PBMCs, with at least 6 million obtained per sample. Total RNA was extracted from PBMCs with Trizol reagent, with at least 5 micrograms obtained per sample. For every donor, an aliquot of PBMCs went through flow cytometry to measure the percentages of naive CD45RAhigh/CD27high T cells. This same sample was also part of a study on T cells of mothers and their children. That second report states: Donors were nine systemically healthy Caucasian individuals: three mothers and their six children. cDNA synthesis used all of the extracted RNA, with around 1.4 ug of RNA in each 15 ul reaction. In the second PCR, the M1S primer added sample barcodes and 2-4 random nucleotides. More than 8 million TCR beta CDR3 reads were obtained from each mother, and about 3 million reads were obtained from each child. Thymic selection shapes the output of TCR recombination in a similar way in related and unrelated pairs, and inherited differences have a minor effect. Related mother-child pairs always showed normalized repertoire overlap that was slightly higher than in unrelated mother-child pairs, though the difference was never significant. Persistent microchimeric T cell clones were not detected, at a sensitivity of around 95 clones per million clonotypes. Deep NGS was used in the study to compare the TCR beta repertoires of mothers and children and to look for features that separate related mother-child pairs from unrelated individuals. On average, the children were roughly 10 +/- 4 years old, while the mothers were approximately 40 +/- 4 years old. After adapters were ligated using NEBNext reagents, the libraries underwent 100+100 nt paired-end sequencing on an Illumina HiSeq 2000. To prevent cross-contamination, the mother and child libraries were prepared one month apart and sequenced in separate runs. For each donor, between about 450,000 and 2,300,000 distinct TCR beta clonotypes were identified. Naive TCR beta clonotypes were estimated from low-frequency clonotypes matched to each donor's FACS-determined naive share, without sorting.

The source is a boy aged 2-9 years in good health. Sequencing was done on a sample of blood. The receptor chain draws on TRBV18 and TRBJ2-1, with 7 bases aligning to TRBD1. This receptor carries the CDR3 CASSEGQGAYNEQFF. The nucleotides read TGTGCCAGCTCAGAGGGGCAGGGGGCCTACAATGAGCAGTTCTTC.